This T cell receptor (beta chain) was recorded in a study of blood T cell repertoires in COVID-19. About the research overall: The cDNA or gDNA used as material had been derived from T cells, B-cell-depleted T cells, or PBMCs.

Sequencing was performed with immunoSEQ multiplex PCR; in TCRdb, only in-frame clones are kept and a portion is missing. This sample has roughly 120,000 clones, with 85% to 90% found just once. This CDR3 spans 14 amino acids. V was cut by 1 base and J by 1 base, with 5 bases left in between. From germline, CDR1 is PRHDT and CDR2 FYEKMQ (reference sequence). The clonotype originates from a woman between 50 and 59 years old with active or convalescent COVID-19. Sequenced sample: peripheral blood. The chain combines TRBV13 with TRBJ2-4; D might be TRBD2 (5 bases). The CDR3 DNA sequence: TGTGCCAGCAGCTTAGCGGGGGCCAAAAACATTCAGTACTTC. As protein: CASSLAGAKNIQYF.